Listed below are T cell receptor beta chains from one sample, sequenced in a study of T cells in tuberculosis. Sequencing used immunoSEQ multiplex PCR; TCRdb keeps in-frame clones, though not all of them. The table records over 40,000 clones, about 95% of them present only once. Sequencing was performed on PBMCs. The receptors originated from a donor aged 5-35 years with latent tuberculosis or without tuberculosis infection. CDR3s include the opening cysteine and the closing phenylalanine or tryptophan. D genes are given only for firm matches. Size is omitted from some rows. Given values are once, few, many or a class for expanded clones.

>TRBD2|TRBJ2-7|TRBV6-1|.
CASSEREGRYEQYF
TGTGCCAGCAGTGAGCGGGAGGGCCGGTACGAGCAGTACTTC
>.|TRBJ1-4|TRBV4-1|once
CASSQPGRSTNEKLFF
TGCGCCAGCAGCCAACCGGGTCGATCAACTAATGAAAAACTGTTTTTT
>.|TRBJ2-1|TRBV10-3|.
CAIKEDNYNEQFF
TGTGCCATCAAAGAAGACAACTACAATGAGCAGTTCTTC
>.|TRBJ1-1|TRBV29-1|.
CSVEVLEWGVDTEAFF
TGCAGCGTTGAAGTTTTGGAATGGGGCGTGGACACTGAAGCTTTCTTT
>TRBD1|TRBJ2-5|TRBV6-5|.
CASSSRDRDWQETQYF
TGTGCCAGCAGTTCCCGGGACAGGGACTGGCAAGAGACCCAGTACTTC
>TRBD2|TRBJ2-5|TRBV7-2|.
CASSLFGGGETQYF
TGTGCCAGCAGCTTGTTCGGGGGAGGGGAGACCCAGTACTTC
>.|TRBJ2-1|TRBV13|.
CASSLRSGAYNEQFF
TGTGCCAGCAGCTTACGTAGCGGAGCATACAATGAGCAGTTCTTC
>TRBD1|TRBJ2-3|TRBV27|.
CASSLTSPTGGTDTQYF
TGTGCCAGCAGTTTAACTTCCCCGACAGGGGGCACAGATACGCAGTATTTT
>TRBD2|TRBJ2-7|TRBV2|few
CASREGLADSYEQYF
TGTGCCAGCAGAGAGGGACTAGCGGACTCCTACGAGCAGTACTTC
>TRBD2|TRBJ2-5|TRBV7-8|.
CASSASLAGLQETQYF
TGTGCCAGCAGCGCTTCTCTAGCGGGTTTGCAAGAGACCCAGTACTTC
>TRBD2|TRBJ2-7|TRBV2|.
CASSEKGLAGEWEQYF
TGTGCCAGCAGTGAAAAGGGACTAGCGGGAGAATGGGAGCAGTACTTC
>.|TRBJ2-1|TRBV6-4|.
CASSDRSNPSYNEQFF
TGTGCCAGCAGTGACAGGAGTAACCCCTCCTACAATGAGCAGTTCTTC
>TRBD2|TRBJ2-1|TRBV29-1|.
CSVGSSGFNNEQFF
TGCAGCGTTGGTTCTAGCGGTTTTAACAATGAGCAGTTCTTC
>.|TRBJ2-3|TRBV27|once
CASSLISGRVADTQYF
TGTGCCAGCAGTTTAATCTCAGGCAGGGTCGCAGATACGCAGTATTTT
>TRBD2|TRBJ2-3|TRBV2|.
CASSGTQAGWWDTQYF
TGTGCCAGCAGTGGGACCCAAGCGGGATGGTGGGATACGCAGTATTTT
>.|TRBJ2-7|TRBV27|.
CASRRGGSYEQYF
TGTGCCAGCAGGAGAGGAGGTTCCTACGAGCAGTACTTC
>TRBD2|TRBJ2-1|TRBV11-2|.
CASSQAGEDEQFF
TGTGCCAGCAGCCAAGCGGGAGAGGATGAGCAGTTCTTC
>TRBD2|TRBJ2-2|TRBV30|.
CAWSVASGATGELFF
TGTGCCTGGAGTGTGGCTAGCGGGGCCACCGGGGAGCTGTTTTTT
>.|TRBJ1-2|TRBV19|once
CASSIGTGFGYGYTF
TGTGCCAGTAGTATAGGCACAGGGTTCGGCTATGGCTACACCTTC
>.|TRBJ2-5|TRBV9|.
CASSVEELGAGNFQETQYF
TGTGCCAGCAGCGTAGAAGAGTTAGGGGCAGGGAATTTCCAAGAGACCCAGTACTTC
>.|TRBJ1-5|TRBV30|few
CAWGRGKPQHF
TGTGCCTGGGGTAGGGGTAAGCCCCAGCATTTT
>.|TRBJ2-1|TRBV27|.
CAFEEEKYNEQFF
TGTGCCTTTGAGGAGGAGAAATACAATGAGCAGTTCTTC